This paragraph covers one TCR beta chain sequence. What this receptor recognizes is not known. The input lacks base qualities; no much larger clone sits a single base away. The data were obtained in a study of CD8 T cell repertoires and HIV-1 epitope variants (dated by TCRdb to 2018 to 2021). Describing the broader study: T cells were stimulated in separate culture wells with each of twenty-five peptides representing autologous and known Gag and Nef epitope variants. The cultures were grown for under eleven days in IMDM with gentamicin, and half of the media was changed on days 3 and 7 with IL-2, IL-7 and IL-15 added. A total of 75 to 100 T cell cultures were run, with each culture condition done in triplicate except for one peptide, which was done in duplicate. Using the EasySep Human T Cell Enrichment Kit, T cells were enriched and then co-cultured with an equal number of autologous T cell-negative cells acting as antigen-presenting cells. An aliquot of 1M T cells was saved as an uncultured baseline condition, separate from the roughly 83 T cell cultures. Three Gag epitope families and Nef HW9 and YT9 were included among the tested epitopes. A CMV, EBV and flu peptide pool, the Ebola AY9 epitope as negative control, and a no-peptide well were included as control conditions. Beyond this particular receptor, the publication reports: Roughly five clonotypes recognized the Nef KF9 family and one clonotype recognized the HW9 family, while no responses to the TAALDMSHF plasma variant were seen. Only TCR beta chains were identified by the assay, and proliferation to antigen, not T cell function or cytokine profile, was indicated. Of the nine antigen-specific TCR beta clonotypes identified, roughly 6 appeared cross-reactive for autologous or known escape epitope variants.

The EasySep Human CD8+ T Cell Enrichment Kit was used on day 10 to isolate CD8+ T cells from every culture. The CDR3 covers 12 residues, taking in both the cysteine and the phenylalanine. The only DNA kept is the CDR3, 36 bases in frame from the first base. The junction shows trimming of 0 bases on V and 6 bases on J, plus 6 bases between the germline ends. CDR1 MDHEN and CDR2 SYDVKM are derived from the germline V gene. The immunoSEQ platform was used to sequence TCR beta CDR3 regions at survey depth. The QIAamp DNA micro kit was used to extract genomic DNA from every cultured and uncultured CD8+ T cell population. The source study handled its data this way. Samples with fewer than 5,000 productive reads were excluded, which removed about 6% of the 75 HIV peptide-stimulated cultures. Sequences were trimmed to CDR3 by a MANAFEST web app, and nonproductive sequences, CDR3s under 5 amino acids, and sequences not starting with C or ending with F/W were removed. For a clonotype to count as antigen-specific, the clonotype had to expand relative to the no-peptide control in at least 2 of 3 replicates at FDR 0.01, and only within one epitope family. A frequency at least fivefold higher than in wells stimulated with peptides from other epitope families was additionally required for specific clonotypes. Not all clones reach the TCRdb copy of this immuneACCESS table, which keeps in-frame sequences only. Checked studies attribute under half of the gap to unresolved V genes and leave the rest unexplained. The V and J calls and clone size come from that table; D and trimming were worked out from the DNA. The sample table shows some 4,500 clones, and about 67% are seen once. About 46% of the sample is held by the ten biggest clonotypes.

The clonotype comes from a male donor with HIV. The rearrangement joined TRBV28 to TRBJ2-7; no D gene call is confident. Sequenced input: cultured CD8+ T cells derived from PBMCs. The sequence in DNA is TGTGCCAGCAGTTTATGGGTTTCCGAGCAGTACTTC. Translated, it reads CASSLWVSEQYF. Supplemented by the reference TRBV28 and TRBJ2-7 proteins around the CDR3, the complete variable domain is DVKVTQSSRYLVKRTGEKVFLECVQDMDHENMFWYRQDPGLGLRLIYFSYDVKMKEKGDIPEGYSVSREKKERFSLILESASTNQTSMYLCASSLWVSEQYFGPGTRLTVT.